This T cell receptor (beta chain) was captured in a study of blood T cell repertoires in COVID-19. Across the study: COVID-19 samples from acute and convalescent phases originated in the United States, Italy and Spain. PBMCs, B-cell-depleted T cells, or T cells were the source of the cDNA or gDNA that made up the material.

Original processing notes: Estimated nucleated cell counts came from reference gene primer amplification. TCRdb keeps only in-frame clones here, not all; method: immunoSEQ multiplex PCR. That table supplies the V and J calls and clone size; D and trimming were determined from the DNA. Altogether about 150,000 clones are present, more than 80% being singletons, with the ten largest covering around 2.9%. The sequenced material came from peripheral blood. The sequence came from a woman in her sixties or seventies with active COVID-19.

The CDR3 bases are TGTGCCAGCACGACAGGGGCCTCTGGAAACACCATATATTTT. Translating gives CASTTGASGNTIYF. The chain links TRBV28 to TRBJ1-3, with TRBD1 matching 8 bases. Trimming took 7 bases from V and 0 from J; bases not matched to a gene: 2. The CDR3 totals 14 residues. From germline, CDR1 is MDHEN and CDR2 SYDVKM. Drawing the rest from reference TRBV28 and TRBJ1-3, the complete variable domain is DVKVTQSSRYLVKRTGEKVFLECVQDMDHENMFWYRQDPGLGLRLIYFSYDVKMKEKGDIPEGYSVSREKKERFSLILESASTNQTSMYLCASTTGASGNTIYFGEGSWLTVV.